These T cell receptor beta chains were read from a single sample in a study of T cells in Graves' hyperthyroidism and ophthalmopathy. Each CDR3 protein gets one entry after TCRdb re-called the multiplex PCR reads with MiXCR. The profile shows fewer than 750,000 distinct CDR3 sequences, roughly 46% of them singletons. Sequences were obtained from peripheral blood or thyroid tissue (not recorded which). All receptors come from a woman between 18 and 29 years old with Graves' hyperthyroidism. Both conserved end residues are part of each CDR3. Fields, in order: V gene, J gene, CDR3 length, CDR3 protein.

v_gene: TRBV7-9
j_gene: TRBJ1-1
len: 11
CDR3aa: CAGEGRNEAFF

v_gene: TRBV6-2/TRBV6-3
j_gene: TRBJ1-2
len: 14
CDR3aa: CASSVGGPWNGYTF

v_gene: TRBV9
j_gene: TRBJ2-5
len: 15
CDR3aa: CASSGDGGAMETQYF

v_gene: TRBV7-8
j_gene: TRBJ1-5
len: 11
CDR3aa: CASSSRQPQHF

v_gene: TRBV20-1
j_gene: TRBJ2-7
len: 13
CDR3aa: CSARTSGSYEQYF

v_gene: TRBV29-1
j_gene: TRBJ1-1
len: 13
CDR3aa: CSVRSDRDTEAFF

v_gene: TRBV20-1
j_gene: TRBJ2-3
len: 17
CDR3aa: CSARPLAGNEAADTQYF

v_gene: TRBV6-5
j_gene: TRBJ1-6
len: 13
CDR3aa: CASRAGRNSPLHF

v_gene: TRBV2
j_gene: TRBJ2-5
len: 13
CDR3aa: CASMREVFQPQYF

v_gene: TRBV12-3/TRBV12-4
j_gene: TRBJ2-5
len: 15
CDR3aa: CASSSLGGSLETQYF

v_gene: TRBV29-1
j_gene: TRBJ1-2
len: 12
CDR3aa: CSSYSRNYGYTF

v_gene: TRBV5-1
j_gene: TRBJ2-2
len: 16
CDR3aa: CASSKGTSGRPGELFF

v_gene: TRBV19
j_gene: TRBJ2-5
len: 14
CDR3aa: CASSMQGRWETQYF

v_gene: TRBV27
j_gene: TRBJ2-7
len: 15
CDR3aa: CASSGLAGGKYEQYF

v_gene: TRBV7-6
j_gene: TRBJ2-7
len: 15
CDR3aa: CASSFVTGSFYEQYF

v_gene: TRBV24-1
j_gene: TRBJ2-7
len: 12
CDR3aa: CATSASRDEQYF

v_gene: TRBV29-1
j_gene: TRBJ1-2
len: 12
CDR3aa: CSSGAGEAGYTF

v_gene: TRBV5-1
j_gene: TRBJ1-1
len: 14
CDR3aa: CASSFARGNTEAFF

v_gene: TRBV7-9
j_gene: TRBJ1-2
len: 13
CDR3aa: CASSLALGSVYTF

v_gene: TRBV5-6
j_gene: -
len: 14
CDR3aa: CASSLGLAGDEQFF

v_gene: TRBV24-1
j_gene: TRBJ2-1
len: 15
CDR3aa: CATESQTSGENEQFF

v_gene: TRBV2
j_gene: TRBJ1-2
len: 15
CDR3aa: CASSESGGQGRGYTF

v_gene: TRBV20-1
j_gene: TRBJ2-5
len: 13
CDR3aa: CSARVPYQETQYF

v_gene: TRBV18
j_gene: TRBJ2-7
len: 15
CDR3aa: CASSPSPDGSYEQYF

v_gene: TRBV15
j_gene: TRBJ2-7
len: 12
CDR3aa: CATSSDGGEQYF

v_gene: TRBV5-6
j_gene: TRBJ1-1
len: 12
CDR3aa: CASSSRGIGAFF

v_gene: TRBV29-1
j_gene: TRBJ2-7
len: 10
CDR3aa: CSVASGEQYF

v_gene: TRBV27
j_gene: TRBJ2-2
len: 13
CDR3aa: CASRMRGQWELFF

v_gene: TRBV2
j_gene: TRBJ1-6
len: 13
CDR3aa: CASSENNARPLHF

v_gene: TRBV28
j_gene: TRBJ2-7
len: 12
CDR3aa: CASSVLGGGQYF

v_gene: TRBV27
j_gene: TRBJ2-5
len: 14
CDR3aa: CASRGWRSGETQYF

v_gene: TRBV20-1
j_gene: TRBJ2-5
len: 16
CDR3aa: CSARNIGQLLQETQYF

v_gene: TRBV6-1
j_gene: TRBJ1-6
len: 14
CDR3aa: CASSEAGSNPPLHF

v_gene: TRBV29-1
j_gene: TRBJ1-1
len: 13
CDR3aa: CSVGGIVNTEAFF

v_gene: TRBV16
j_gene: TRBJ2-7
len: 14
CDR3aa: CASSQWTWAYEQYF

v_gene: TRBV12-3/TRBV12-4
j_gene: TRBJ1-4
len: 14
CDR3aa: CASSNRGIDEKLFF

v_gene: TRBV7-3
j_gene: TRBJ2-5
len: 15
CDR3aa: CASSQGTSGRQTQYF

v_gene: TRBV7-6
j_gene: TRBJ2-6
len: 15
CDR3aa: CASSRGEMNRDSLTF

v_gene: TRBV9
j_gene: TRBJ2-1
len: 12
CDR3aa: CASSAYRDEQFF

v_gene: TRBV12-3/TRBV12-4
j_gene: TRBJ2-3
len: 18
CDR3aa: CASSLWGGLARRTDTQYF

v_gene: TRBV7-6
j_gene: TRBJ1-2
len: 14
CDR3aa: CASSLNFGGLGYTF

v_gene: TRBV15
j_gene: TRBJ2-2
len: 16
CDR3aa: CATSRAGQGNTGELFF

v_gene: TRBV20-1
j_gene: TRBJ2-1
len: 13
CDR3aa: CSASPSGSGEQFF

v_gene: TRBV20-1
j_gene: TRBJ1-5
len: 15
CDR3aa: CSARAQGRYNQPQHF

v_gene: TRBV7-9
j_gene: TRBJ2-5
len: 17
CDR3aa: CASSLGSTGQGGETQYF

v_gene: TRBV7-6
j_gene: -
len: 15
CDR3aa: CASSLGGGADNEQFF

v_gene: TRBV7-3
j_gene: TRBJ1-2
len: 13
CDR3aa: CASSFTGGGGNTF

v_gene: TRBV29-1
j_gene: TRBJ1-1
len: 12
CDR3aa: CSSTGGVSEAFF

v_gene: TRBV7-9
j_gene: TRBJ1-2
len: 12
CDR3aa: CASSLVGGSYTF

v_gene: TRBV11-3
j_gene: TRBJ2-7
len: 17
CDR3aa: CASSSPGQLDRGYEQYF

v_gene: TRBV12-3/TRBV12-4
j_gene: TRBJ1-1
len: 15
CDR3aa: CASSPNLIRTVAAFF

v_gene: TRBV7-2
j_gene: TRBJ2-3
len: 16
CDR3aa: CASSSEGLAYTDTQYF

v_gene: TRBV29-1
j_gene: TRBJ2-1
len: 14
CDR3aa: CSVGGLAGGVVQFF